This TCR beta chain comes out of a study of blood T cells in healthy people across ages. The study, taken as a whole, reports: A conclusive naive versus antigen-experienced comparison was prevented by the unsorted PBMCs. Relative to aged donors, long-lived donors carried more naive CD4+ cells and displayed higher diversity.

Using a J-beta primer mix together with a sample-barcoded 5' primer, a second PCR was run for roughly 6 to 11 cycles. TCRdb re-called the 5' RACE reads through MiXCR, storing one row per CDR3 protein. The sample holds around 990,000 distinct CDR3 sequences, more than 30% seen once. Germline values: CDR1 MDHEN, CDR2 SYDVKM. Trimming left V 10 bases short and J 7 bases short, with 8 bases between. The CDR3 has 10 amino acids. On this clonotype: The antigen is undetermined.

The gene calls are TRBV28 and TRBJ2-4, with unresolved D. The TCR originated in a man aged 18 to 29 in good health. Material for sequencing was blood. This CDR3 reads CATEFNIQYF. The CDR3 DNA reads TGTGCCACCGAGTTTAACATTCAGTACTTC.